This T cell receptor (beta chain) was sequenced during a study of T-cell reconstitution after alpha-beta-depleted transplantation in children. General study points: Reported findings indicate that, about two months after transplant, alpha-beta T cells came from several hundred expanded clones, which were derived from non-depleted graft cells. By one year post-transplant, T-cell counts and diversity largely arose from T cells that were newly produced.

The V gene's germline CDR1 is GTSNPN and CDR2 SVGIG (reference sequence). This CDR3 contains 14 residues. The V segment lost 1 base and the J segment 10 bases; nucleotides outside the gene matches: 11. The table lists this clonotype with many counts. Its antigen remains unidentified. Unique molecular identifiers featured in how the TCRbeta library was prepared. Each CDR3 protein is one row after TCRdb ran MiXCR on the PCR reads. In the table there are about 490,000 distinct CDR3 sequences, 10% of which are singletons. The TCR originated in a child between 2 and 9 years old with inherited bone marrow failure, due to receive a stem cell transplant. The material was PBMCs, obtained before TCRalphabeta/CD19-depleted stem cell transplant. The V call is TRBV30, the J call TRBJ1-1; TRBD1 agrees at 8 bases. CDR3 sequence reads: CAWSALQGAGLAFF. In DNA, the CDR3 is TGTGCCTGGAGTGCCCTCCAGGGGGCTGGGCTAGCTTTCTTT. Drawing the rest from reference TRBV30 and TRBJ1-1, the complete variable domain is SQTIHQWPATLVQPVGSPLSLECTVEGTSNPNLYWYRQAAGRGLQLLFYSVGIGQISSEVPQNLSASRPQDRQFILSSKKLLLSDSGFYLCAWSALQGAGLAFFGQGTRLTVV.